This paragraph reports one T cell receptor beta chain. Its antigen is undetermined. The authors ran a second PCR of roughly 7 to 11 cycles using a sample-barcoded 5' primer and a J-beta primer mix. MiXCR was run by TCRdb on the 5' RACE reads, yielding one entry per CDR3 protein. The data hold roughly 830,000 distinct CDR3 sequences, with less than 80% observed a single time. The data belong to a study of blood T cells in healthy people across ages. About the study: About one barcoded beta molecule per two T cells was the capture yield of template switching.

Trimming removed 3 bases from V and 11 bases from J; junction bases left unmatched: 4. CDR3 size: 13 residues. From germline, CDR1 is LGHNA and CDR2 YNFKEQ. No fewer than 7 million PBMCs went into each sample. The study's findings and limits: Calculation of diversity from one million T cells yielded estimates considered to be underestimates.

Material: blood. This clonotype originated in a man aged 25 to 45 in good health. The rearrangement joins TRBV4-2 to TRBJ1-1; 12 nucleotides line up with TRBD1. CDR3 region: CASSQRDRGQAFF. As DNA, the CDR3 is TGTGCCAGCAGCCAGCGGGACAGGGGGCAGGCTTTCTTT.